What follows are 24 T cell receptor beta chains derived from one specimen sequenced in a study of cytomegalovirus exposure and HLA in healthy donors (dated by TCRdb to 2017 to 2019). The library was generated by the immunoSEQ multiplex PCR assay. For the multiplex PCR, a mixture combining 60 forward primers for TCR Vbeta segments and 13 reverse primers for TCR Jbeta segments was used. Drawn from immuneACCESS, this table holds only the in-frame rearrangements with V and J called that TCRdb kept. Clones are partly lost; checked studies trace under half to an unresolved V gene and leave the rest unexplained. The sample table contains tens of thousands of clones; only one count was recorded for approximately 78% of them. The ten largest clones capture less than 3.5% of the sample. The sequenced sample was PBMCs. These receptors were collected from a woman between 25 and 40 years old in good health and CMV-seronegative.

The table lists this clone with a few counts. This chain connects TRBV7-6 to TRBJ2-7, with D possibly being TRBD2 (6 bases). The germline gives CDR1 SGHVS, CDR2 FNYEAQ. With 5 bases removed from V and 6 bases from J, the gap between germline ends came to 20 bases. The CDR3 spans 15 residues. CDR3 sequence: CASSRILPGGIEQYF. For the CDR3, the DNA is TGTGCCAGCAGCCGTATCCTCCCGGGCGGGATCGAGCAGTACTTC.

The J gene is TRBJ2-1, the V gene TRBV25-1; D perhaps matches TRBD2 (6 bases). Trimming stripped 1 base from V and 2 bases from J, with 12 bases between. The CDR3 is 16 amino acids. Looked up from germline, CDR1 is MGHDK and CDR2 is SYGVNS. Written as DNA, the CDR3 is TGTGCCAGCAGTGAATTGGGGAGCGGGCCCTACAATGAGCAGTTCTTC. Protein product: CASSELGSGPYNEQFF.

The CDR3 protein is CASSLTRPNNEQFF. CDR3 DNA: TGTGCCAGCAGCTTGACTAGGCCAAACAATGAGCAGTTCTTC. The chain recombines TRBV11-2 with TRBJ2-1; D is possibly TRBD2 (6 bases). The length of the CDR3 is 14 residues. V lost 3 bases to trimming and J lost 5 bases, with 11 bases between them. Germline V CDR1 and CDR2: SGHAT, FQNNGV.

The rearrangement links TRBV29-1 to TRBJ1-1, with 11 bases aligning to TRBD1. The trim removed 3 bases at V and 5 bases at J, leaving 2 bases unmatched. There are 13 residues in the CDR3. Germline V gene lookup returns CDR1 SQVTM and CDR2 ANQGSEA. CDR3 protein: CSVEDRGRTEAFF. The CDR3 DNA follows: TGCAGCGTTGAGGACAGGGGGCGAACTGAAGCTTTCTTT.

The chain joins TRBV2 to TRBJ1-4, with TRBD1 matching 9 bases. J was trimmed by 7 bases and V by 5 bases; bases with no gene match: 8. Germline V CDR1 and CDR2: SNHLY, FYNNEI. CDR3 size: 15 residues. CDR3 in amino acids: CASSYTGTGFEKLFF. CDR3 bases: TGTGCCAGCAGTTACACCGGGACAGGGTTTGAAAAACTGTTTTTT. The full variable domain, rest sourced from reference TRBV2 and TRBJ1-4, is EPEVTQTPSHQVTQMGQEVILRCVPISNHLYFYWYRQILGQKVEFLVSFYNNEISEKSEIFDDQFSVERPDGSNFTLKIRSTKLEDSAMYFCASSYTGTGFEKLFFGSGTQLSVL.

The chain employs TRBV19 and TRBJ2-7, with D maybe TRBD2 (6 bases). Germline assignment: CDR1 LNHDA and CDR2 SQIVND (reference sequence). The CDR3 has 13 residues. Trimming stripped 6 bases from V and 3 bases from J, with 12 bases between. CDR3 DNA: TGTGCCAGTAGCGCGGGACTTAGCTACGAGCAGTACTTC. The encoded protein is CASSAGLSYEQYF.

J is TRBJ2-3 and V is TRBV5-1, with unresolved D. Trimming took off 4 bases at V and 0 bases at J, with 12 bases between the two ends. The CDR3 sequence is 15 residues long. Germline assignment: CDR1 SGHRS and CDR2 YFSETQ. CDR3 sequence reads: CASSLRRSSTDTQYF. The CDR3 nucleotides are TGCGCCAGCAGCCTCCGGCGGTCTAGCACAGATACGCAGTATTTT.

CDR3 DNA: TGTGCCAGCAGCACCCCGAGGGGGGGAGATACGCAGTATTTT. Translation: CASSTPRGGDTQYF. The chain employs TRBV7-6 and TRBJ2-3; D perhaps matches TRBD2 (7 bases). V lost 5 bases, J lost 5 bases, and 14 bases lay in between. This CDR3 is built from 14 residues. Germline loops: CDR1 SGHVS, CDR2 FNYEAQ.

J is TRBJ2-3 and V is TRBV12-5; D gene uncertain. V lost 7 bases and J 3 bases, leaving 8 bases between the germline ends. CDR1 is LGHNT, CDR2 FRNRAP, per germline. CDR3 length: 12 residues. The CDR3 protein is CASATSTDTQYF. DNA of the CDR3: TGTGCTAGTGCCACAAGTACAGATACGCAGTATTTT. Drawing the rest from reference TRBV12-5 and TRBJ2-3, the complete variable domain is DARVTQTPRHKVTEMGQEVTMRCQPILGHNTVFWYRQTMMQGLELLAYFRNRAPLDDSGMPKDRFSAEMPDATLATLKIQPSEPRDSAVYFCASATSTDTQYFGPGTRLTVL.

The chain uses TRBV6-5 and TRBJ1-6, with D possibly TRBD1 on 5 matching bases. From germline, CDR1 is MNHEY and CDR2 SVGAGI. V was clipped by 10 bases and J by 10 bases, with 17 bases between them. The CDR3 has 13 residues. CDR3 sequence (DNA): TGTGCCACCAACCGGGGCCGGGGGTCACCCCTCCACTTT. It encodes CATNRGRGSPLHF.

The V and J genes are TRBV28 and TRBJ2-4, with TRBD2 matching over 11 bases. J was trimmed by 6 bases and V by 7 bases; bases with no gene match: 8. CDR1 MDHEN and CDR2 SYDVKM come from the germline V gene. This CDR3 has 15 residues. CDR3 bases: TGTGCCAGCAACGCGGGGCTAGCGGGGGGAAACATTCAGTACTTC. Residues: CASNAGLAGGNIQYF.

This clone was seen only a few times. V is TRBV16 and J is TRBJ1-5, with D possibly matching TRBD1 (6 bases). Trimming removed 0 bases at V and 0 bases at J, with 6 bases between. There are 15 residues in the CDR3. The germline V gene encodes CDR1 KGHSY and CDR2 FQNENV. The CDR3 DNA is TGTGCCAGCAGCCAATCGGACAGTAGCAATCAGCCCCAGCATTTT. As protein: CASSQSDSSNQPQHF. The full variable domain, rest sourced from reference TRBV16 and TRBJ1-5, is GEEVAQTPKHLVRGEGQKAKLYCAPIKGHSYVFWYQQVLKNEFKFLISFQNENVFDETGMPKERFSAKCLPNSPCSLEIQATKLEDSAVYFCASSQSDSSNQPQHFGDGTRLSIL.

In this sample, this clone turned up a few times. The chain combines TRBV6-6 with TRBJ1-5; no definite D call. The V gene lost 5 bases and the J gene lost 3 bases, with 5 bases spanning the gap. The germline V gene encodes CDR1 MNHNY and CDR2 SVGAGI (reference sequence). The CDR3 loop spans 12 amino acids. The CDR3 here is CASSGPNQPQHF. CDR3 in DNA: TGTGCCAGCAGTGGCCCCAATCAGCCCCAGCATTTT.

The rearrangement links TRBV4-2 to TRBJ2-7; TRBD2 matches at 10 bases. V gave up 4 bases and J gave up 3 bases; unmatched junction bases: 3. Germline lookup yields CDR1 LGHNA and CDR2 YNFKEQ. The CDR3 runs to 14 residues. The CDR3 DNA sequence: TGTGCCAGCAGCCCCCAGCGGGGGGGCTACGAGCAGTACTTC. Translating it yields CASSPQRGGYEQYF.

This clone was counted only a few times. The CDR3 region is CASSDSSHEVAEAFF. CDR3 DNA sequence: TGTGCCAGCAGTGACTCGTCACATGAGGTAGCTGAAGCTTTCTTT. V and J are TRBV6-4 and TRBJ1-1, with D unresolved. The V and J ends lost 0 bases and 6 bases respectively, with 14 bases between them. The CDR3 contains 15 residues. Germline lookup yields CDR1 MRHNA and CDR2 SNTAGT.

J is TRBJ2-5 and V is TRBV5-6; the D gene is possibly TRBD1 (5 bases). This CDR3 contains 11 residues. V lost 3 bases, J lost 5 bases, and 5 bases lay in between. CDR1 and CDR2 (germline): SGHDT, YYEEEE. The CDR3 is CASSSGETQYF. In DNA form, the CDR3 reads TGTGCCAGCAGCTCAGGGGAGACCCAGTACTTC. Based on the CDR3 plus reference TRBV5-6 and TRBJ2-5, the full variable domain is DAGVTQSPTHLIKTRGQQVTLRCSPKSGHDTVSWYQQALGQGPQFIFQYYEEEERQRGNFPDRFSGHQFPNYSSELNVNALLLGDSALYLCASSSGETQYFGPGTRLLVL.

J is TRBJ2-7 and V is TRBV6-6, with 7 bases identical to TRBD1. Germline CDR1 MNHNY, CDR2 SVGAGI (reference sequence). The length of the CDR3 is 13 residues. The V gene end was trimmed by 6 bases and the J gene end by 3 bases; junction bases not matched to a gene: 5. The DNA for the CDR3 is TGTGCCAGCAGGCCGGGACAGAACTACGAGCAGTACTTC. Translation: CASRPGQNYEQYF.

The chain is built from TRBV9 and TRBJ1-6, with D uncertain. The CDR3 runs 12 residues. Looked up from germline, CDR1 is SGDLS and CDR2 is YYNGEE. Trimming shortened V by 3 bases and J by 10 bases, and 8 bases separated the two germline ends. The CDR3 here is CASSAHQSPLHF. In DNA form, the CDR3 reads TGTGCCAGCAGCGCCCATCAATCACCCCTCCACTTT.

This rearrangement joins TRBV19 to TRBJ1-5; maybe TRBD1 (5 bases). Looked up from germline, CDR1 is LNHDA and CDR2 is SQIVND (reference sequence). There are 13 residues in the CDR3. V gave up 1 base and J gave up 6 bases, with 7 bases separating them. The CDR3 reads CASSIVGPQPQHF. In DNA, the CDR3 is TGTGCCAGTAGTATAGTGGGGCCTCAGCCCCAGCATTTT.

The CDR3 sequence: CASSPGQGYEQTEAFF. CDR3 nucleotides: TGTGCCAGCAGTCCGGGACAGGGATATGAACAGACTGAAGCTTTCTTT. The V gene is TRBV28, the J gene TRBJ1-1; 9 bases fit TRBD1. From germline, CDR1 is MDHEN and CDR2 SYDVKM. The CDR3 length is 16 residues. V lost 5 bases and J lost 5; bases outside the gene matches: 12.

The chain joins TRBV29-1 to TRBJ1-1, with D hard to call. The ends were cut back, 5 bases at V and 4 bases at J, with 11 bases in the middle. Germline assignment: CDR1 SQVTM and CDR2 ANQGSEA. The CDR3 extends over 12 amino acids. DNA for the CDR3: TGCAGCGTTCGCCCGGGGAGCACTGAAGCTTTCTTT. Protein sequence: CSVRPGSTEAFF. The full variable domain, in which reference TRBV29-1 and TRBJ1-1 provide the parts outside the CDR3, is SAVISQKPSRDICQRGTSLTIQCQVDSQVTMMFWYRQQPGQSLTLIATANQGSEATYESGFVIDKFPISRPNLTFSTLTVSNMSPEDSSIYLCSVRPGSTEAFFGQGTRLTVV.

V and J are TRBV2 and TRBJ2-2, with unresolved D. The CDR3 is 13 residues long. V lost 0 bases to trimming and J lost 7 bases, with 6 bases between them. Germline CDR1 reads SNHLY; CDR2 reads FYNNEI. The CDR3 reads CASSEARGGELFF. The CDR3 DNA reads TGTGCCAGCAGTGAAGCGCGCGGCGGGGAGCTGTTTTTT.

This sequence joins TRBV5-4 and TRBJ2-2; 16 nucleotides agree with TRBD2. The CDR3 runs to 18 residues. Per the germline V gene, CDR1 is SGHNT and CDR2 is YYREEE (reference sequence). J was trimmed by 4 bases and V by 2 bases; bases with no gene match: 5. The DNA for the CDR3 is TGTGCCAGCAGCTTTCCGGGACTAGCGGGAGGGGTCACCGGGGAGCTGTTTTTT. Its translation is CASSFPGLAGGVTGELFF.

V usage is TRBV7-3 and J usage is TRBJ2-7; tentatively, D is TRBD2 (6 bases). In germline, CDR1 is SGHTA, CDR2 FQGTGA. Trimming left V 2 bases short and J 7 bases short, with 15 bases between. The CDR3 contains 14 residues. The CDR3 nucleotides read TGTGCCAGCAGCTTAGGGGCGGGGACCGGGGAGCAGTACTTC. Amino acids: CASSLGAGTGEQYF.